The 18 T cell receptor beta chains given below trace back to one sample, sequenced in a study of cytotoxic CD8 clonotypes in ibrutinib-treated CLL. TCRdb's table, derived via immunoSEQ multiplex PCR, lists solely in-frame clones and lacks some. Among about 27,000 clones listed, around three quarters were seen once. The source was PBMCs, collected after 24 months of ibrutinib treatment. These receptor sequences come from a human donor with chronic lymphocytic leukemia.

The gene calls are TRBV4-1 and TRBJ1-2, with D perhaps matching TRBD1 (6 bases). In germline, CDR1 is MGHRA, CDR2 YSYEKL. Trimming left V 1 base short and J 8 bases short, with 17 bases between. There are 15 residues in the CDR3. The CDR3 is CASSQGQGSKGGYTF. In DNA form, the CDR3 reads TGCGCCAGCAGCCAAGGTCAGGGGTCAAAGGGGGGCTACACCTTC.

This chain uses TRBV7-9 with TRBJ1-2; no reliable D call. CDR1 and CDR2 from the germline V gene are SEHNR and FQNEAQ (reference sequence). Trimming removed 1 base from V and 2 bases from J, with 5 bases in between. This CDR3 contains 13 residues. As DNA, the CDR3 is TGTGCCAGCAGCTTAGAGCGGAACTATGGCTACACCTTC. This translates into CASSLERNYGYTF.

Regarding this clone: One end of the junction fails to match germline, which may point to a read error. CDR3 coding DNA: TGCGCCAGCAGCTTCCGACTGATTCCCTCCTACAGTGAGCAGTTCTTC. Translation gives CASSFRLIPSYSEQFF. V and J are TRBV4-1 and TRBJ2-1, with D unresolved. In germline, CDR1 is MGHRA, CDR2 YSYEKL. The CDR3 totals 16 residues.

The CDR3 spells CASSFPGGAGYTF. DNA for the CDR3: TGTGCCAGCAGCTTCCCAGGGGGCGCTGGCTACACCTTC. This chain uses TRBV7-9 with TRBJ1-2; 8 bases line up with TRBD1. Germline trimming cut 3 bases from V and 7 bases from J; bases unmatched to any gene: 4. The CDR3 contains 13 residues. The germline V gene has CDR1 SEHNR and CDR2 FQNEAQ (reference sequence).

The J gene is TRBJ1-6, the V gene TRBV9; possible D gene TRBD1, 6 bases. V was pared by 1 base and J by 7 bases, with 6 bases between. The CDR3 consists of 13 residues. In germline, CDR1 is SGDLS, CDR2 YYNGEE. The CDR3 DNA reads as TGTGCCAGCAGCGTAACAGGGAATTCACCCCTCCACTTT. Translated, it gives CASSVTGNSPLHF. The whole variable domain, remainder taken from reference TRBV9 and TRBJ1-6, is DSGVTQTPKHLITATGQRVTLRCSPRSGDLSVYWYQQSLDQGLQFLIQYYNGEERAKGNILERFSAQQFPDLHSELNLSSLELGDSALYFCASSVTGNSPLHFGNGTRLTVT.

This clone was detected only once. This sequence joins TRBV21-1 and TRBJ2-3; the DNA was not compared with TRBD1, the D call given in the table. TRBV21-1 is deemed a pseudogene. This CDR3 has 17 residues. DNA for the CDR3: TGTGCCAGCAGCAAAGATTGTAGGGGCGCCTTCACAGATACGCAGTATTTT. Its protein product is CASSKDCRGAFTDTQYF.

The V gene is TRBV27, the J gene TRBJ2-7; D is perhaps TRBD1 or TRBD2 (7 bases each). Trimming stripped 5 bases from V and 3 bases from J, with 17 bases between. This CDR3 comprises 15 residues. Germline V gives CDR1 MNHEY, CDR2 SMNVEV (reference sequence). This CDR3 is CASSVAGGAGYEQYF. In DNA, the CDR3 is TGTGCCAGCAGTGTAGCAGGGGGGGCTGGCTACGAGCAGTACTTC.

The chain employs TRBV18 and TRBJ2-7; 7 bases are a match to TRBD1. Germline assignment: CDR1 KGHSH and CDR2 LQKENI. V was pared by 6 bases and J by 3 bases, with 2 bases of the junction left unmatched. CDR3 length: 12 residues. The DNA for the CDR3 is TGTGCCAGCTCCTACAGGGGCTACGAGCAGTACTTC. It codes for CASSYRGYEQYF.

A few counts support this clone. The rearrangement links TRBV5-1 to TRBJ2-1, with D perhaps TRBD2 (6 bases). Germline lookup yields CDR1 SGHRS and CDR2 YFSETQ. The CDR3 contains 14 residues. V lost 5 bases to trimming and J lost 5 bases, with 14 bases between them. In nucleotides, the CDR3 is TGCGCCAGCAGATTTCGGGGGTCCGACAATGAGCAGTTCTTC. Amino acid sequence: CASRFRGSDNEQFF.

V gene TRBV27 combines with J gene TRBJ2-5; D not certain. The V end lost 5 bases, the J end lost 9 bases, and 13 bases lay between the germline ends. The CDR3 spans 12 residues. Germline V gene sequence: CDR1 MNHEY, CDR2 SMNVEV (reference sequence). In DNA form, the CDR3 reads TGTGCCAGCAGTCTCCGGGCCCGACCCCAGTACTTC. The encoded protein is CASSLRARPQYF.

This clone was seen many times. The chain employs TRBV9 and TRBJ2-1; D is undetermined. Per germline, CDR1 SGDLS and CDR2 YYNGEE. V was cut by 2 bases and J by 7 bases, with 7 bases left in between. CDR3 length: 12 amino acids. The CDR3 sequence is CASSVPENEQFF. CDR3 sequence (DNA): TGTGCCAGCAGCGTCCCTGAAAATGAGCAGTTCTTC.

The chain is built from TRBV7-9 and TRBJ1-4, with D hard to call. Germline assignment: CDR1 SEHNR and CDR2 FQNEAQ (reference sequence). V was shortened by 1 base and J by 5 bases, with 17 bases between the two germline ends. There are 17 residues in the CDR3. Here the CDR3 DNA reads TGTGCCAGCAGCTTAGAGATCGCTTGGGGTTTCAATGAAAAACTGTTTTTT. Its translation is CASSLEIAWGFNEKLFF.

Relative to its sample, this clone is medium-sized (0.01 to 0.1%). The V and J genes are TRBV4-1 and TRBJ1-6, with D perhaps matching TRBD1 (5 bases). Germline loops: CDR1 MGHRA, CDR2 YSYEKL. This CDR3 spans 17 amino acids. Trimming stripped 3 bases from V and 0 bases from J, with 12 bases between. The chain's CDR3 is CASSQPGVASYNSPLHF. CDR3 DNA: TGCGCCAGCAGCCAGCCGGGGGTGGCCTCCTATAATTCACCCCTCCACTTT.

This clone came up a few times. This chain joins TRBV7-6 and TRBJ2-7, with TRBD2 as a possible D gene (7 bases). The CDR3 length is 14 residues. V was trimmed by 5 bases and J by 7 bases, leaving 18 bases between them. Germline values: CDR1 SGHVS, CDR2 FNYEAQ. DNA for the CDR3: TGTGCCAGCAGCCCCACTCGGGGGGCCGGGGAGCAGTACTTC. This encodes CASSPTRGAGEQYF.

This sequence joins TRBV2 and TRBJ2-4, with 11 bases identical to TRBD2. CDR1 is SNHLY and CDR2 is FYNNEI in the germline V gene. J was trimmed by 4 bases and V by 4 bases; bases with no gene match: 12. The CDR3 has 18 amino acids. The CDR3 spells CASSARGAGTSGKNIQYF. The CDR3 nucleotides read TGTGCCAGCAGTGCCCGGGGGGCGGGGACTAGCGGAAAAAACATTCAGTACTTC.

This chain joins TRBV2 and TRBJ2-1; 8 nucleotides agree with TRBD1. V shed 8 bases, J shed 13 bases, and the junction held 10 bases outside the gene matches. CDR1 is SNHLY and CDR2 is FYNNEI in the germline V gene. This CDR3 contains 12 residues. CDR3 coding DNA: TGTGCCAGCGTGGCTACAGGGGGTCTTCAGTTCTTC. Protein product: CASVATGGLQFF.

There are a few counts of this clone. The genes are TRBV5-1 and TRBJ2-7; D is ambiguous. This CDR3 comprises 12 residues. Germline CDR1 reads SGHRS; CDR2 reads YFSETQ. V was cut by 5 bases and J by 4 bases, with 10 bases left in between. Here the CDR3 DNA reads TGCGCCAGCAGTCTTGTATCGTACGAGCAGTACTTC. Encoded protein: CASSLVSYEQYF. Full variable domain (outside the CDR3, taken from reference TRBV5-1 and TRBJ2-7): KAGVTQTPRYLIKTRGQQVTLSCSPISGHRSVSWYQQTPGQGLQFLFEYFSETQRNKGNFPGRFSGRQFSNSRSEMNVSTLELGDSALYLCASSLVSYEQYFGPGTRLTVT.

This rearrangement joins TRBV27 to TRBJ2-7; 8 bases line up with TRBD1. Per germline, CDR1 MNHEY and CDR2 SMNVEV (reference sequence). This CDR3 has 15 residues. V lost 8 bases and J lost 3; bases outside the gene matches: 12. The CDR3 DNA follows: TGTGCCAGCCCGCCCGGGCAGGGGGCCATCTACGAGCAGTACTTC. Translating gives CASPPGQGAIYEQYF.